Shown below are 8 T cell receptor beta chains from a single sample sequenced in a study of beta chain features in type 1 diabetes (dated by TCRdb to the late 2010s). Receptor amplification or capture employed the immunoSEQ multiplex PCR assay. The entire isolated RNA was reverse transcribed using the High Capacity cDNA Reverse Transcription Kit, and thus expressed TCRB transcripts were sequenced. As stored in TCRdb, this immuneACCESS dataset retains in-frame rearrangements with V and J assigned. A fraction of the clones does not appear; measured against another copy, unresolved V genes explain less than half of the discrepancy, and the remainder lacks a known reason. This sample gives some 150,000 clones in total; roughly 48% of them show up just once. The ten largest clones take up 0.42% of the sample. What was sequenced was Tregs from blood. The label giving this sample's cell subset or site can be read as: regulatory CD4+ T cells. Receptors originate from a young man in good health.

The chain joins TRBV6-1 to TRBJ2-2; 10 bases match TRBD1. V lost 4 bases to trimming and J lost 4 bases; unmatched junction nucleotides: 6. The CDR3 covers 16 residues. Germline V CDR1 and CDR2: MNHNS, SASEGT. CDR3 nucleotides: TGTGCCAGCAGTGGAAGACAGGGGGCGGTCACCGGGGAGCTGTTTTTT. Its translation is CASSGRQGAVTGELFF.

Concerning this clone: The limits of the CDR3 on the DNA are not certain, so only TCRdb's listed CDR3 is given. This chain links TRBV7-2 with TRBJ1-2. Germline CDR1 reads SGHTA; CDR2 reads FQGNSA. Including both end residues, the CDR3 is 15 amino acids long. The CDR3 region is CASILGGVSNYGYTF.

V usage is TRBV7-3 and J usage is TRBJ2-1, with unresolved D. The CDR3 sequence is 13 residues long. Germline CDR1 and CDR2: SGHTA and FQGTGA. Trimming left V 5 bases short and J 9 bases short, with 14 bases between. CDR3 sequence (DNA): TGTGCCAGCAGCCGCCCTCCCGGTACTGAGCAGTTCTTC. Its protein is CASSRPPGTEQFF.

This chain joins TRBV28 and TRBJ2-7, with D possibly matching TRBD2 (5 bases). CDR1 and CDR2 (germline): MDHEN, SYDVKM. This CDR3 is built from 17 residues. The V gene lost 3 bases and the J gene lost 0 bases, with 18 bases spanning the gap. The CDR3 loop reads CASSFAASSVSSYEQYF. The CDR3, as DNA: TGTGCCAGCAGTTTCGCCGCTAGTAGCGTGAGCTCCTACGAGCAGTACTTC.

This chain links TRBV30 with TRBJ1-3; D unresolved. The CDR3 runs 17 residues. CDR1 and CDR2 (germline): GTSNPN, SVGIG (reference sequence). The V gene lost 7 bases and the J gene lost 0 bases, with 22 bases spanning the gap. The CDR3 DNA reads as TGTGCCTTTCAACCCCCACCCGGGGAGAGCTCTGGAAACACCATATATTTT. Amino acids: CAFQPPPGESSGNTIYF.

The chain has TRBV5-6 and TRBJ2-7; weak D call: TRBD1 (6 bases). The CDR3 extends over 13 amino acids. Per germline, CDR1 SGHDT and CDR2 YYEEEE. The V and J ends lost 5 bases and 4 bases respectively, with 13 bases between them. CDR3 in amino acids: CASRLQGWYEQYF. The CDR3 DNA reads as TGTGCCAGCAGACTACAGGGTTGGTACGAGCAGTACTTC.

The V gene is TRBV4-2, the J gene TRBJ2-7; 9 positions match TRBD2. The CDR3 extends over 19 amino acids. Germline CDR1 is LGHNA and CDR2 is YNFKEQ. The J segment lost 2 bases and the V segment lost 2 bases, leaving 16 bases of the junction unmatched. In nucleotides, the CDR3 is TGTGCCAGCAGCCAACTTGTTGCCCGGGGGGCTAGCGGGGCCTACGAGCAGTACTTC. Its translation: CASSQLVARGASGAYEQYF.

This sequence joins TRBV5-1 and TRBJ2-7; D is undetermined. This CDR3 comprises 14 residues. From germline, CDR1 is SGHRS and CDR2 YFSETQ. V gave up 0 bases and J gave up 3 bases, with 10 bases separating them. The CDR3: CASSLVPGSYEQYF. In DNA form, the CDR3 reads TGCGCCAGCAGCTTGGTCCCAGGAAGCTACGAGCAGTACTTC.